This is a list of T cell receptor beta chains from one sample in a study of T cell repertoires in ileal Crohn's disease. TCRdb keeps only in-frame clones here, not all; method: immunoSEQ multiplex PCR. The table includes about 3,800 clones, about four fifths detected once. Sequenced: ileal tissue. Receptors originate from an adult with Crohn's disease. Both conserved end residues are part of each CDR3. Each record gives: J gene, clone size, V gene, CDR3 protein. Expanded clones get a size class; other rows say once, few or many, or leave the size out.

>TRBJ2-1|once|TRBV6-4
CASSAPSCEQFF
>TRBJ1-1|-|TRBV7-3
CASSLIGTGDTEAFF
>TRBJ2-1|-|TRBV7-3
CASSLYPGGINNEQFF
>TRBJ2-1|few|TRBV4-1
CASSQAVPGQQNNEQFF
>TRBJ1-1|few|TRBV21-1
CASSLREALAVSTEAFF
>TRBJ2-6|-|TRBV5-4
CASSSEGASLTPSGANVLTF
>TRBJ1-2|-|TRBV28
CASSNRRTDYGYTF
>TRBJ2-7|-|TRBV5-5
CASSLVGDYSYEQYF
>TRBJ1-2|few|TRBV10-3
CASGQSAGYTF
>TRBJ2-7|-|TRBV4-2
CASSQDRAGGLNEQYF
>TRBJ2-3|-|TRBV5-1
CASSWDRVADTQYF
>TRBJ2-1|-|TRBV11-1
CASSLFVTLLNEQFF
>TRBJ2-1|-|TRBV14
CASSQGRLRVKPNEQFF
>TRBJ2-5|few|TRBV5-4
CASSLTGEETQYF
>TRBJ2-7|-|TRBV10-3
CAIDPAGGLPYEQYF
>TRBJ2-4|-|TRBV11-3
CASSPSEAWVAKNIQYF
>TRBJ2-7|-|TRBV4-1
CASSLTGGYEQYF
>TRBJ1-2|-|TRBV7-2
CASSLSGGTGSNYGYTF
>TRBJ2-2|few|TRBV6-1
CASSELAGVAGELFF
>TRBJ2-1|-|TRBV9
CASSPSVSSSYNEQFF
>TRBJ1-5|-|TRBV6-5
CASRTGAEQPQHF
>TRBJ2-2|-|TRBV11-3
CASRRGGQMNTGELFF
>TRBJ2-1|-|TRBV30
CAWSAPSGRNEQFF
>TRBJ2-7|-|TRBV27
CASRTGGGLQYF
>TRBJ2-5|few|TRBV19
CASSALAGGVYF
>TRBJ2-1|few|TRBV5-1
CASSYGGGDHNEQFF
>TRBJ2-5|-|TRBV7-3
CASSSRTSLGETQYF
>TRBJ1-2|large|TRBV7-9
CASSSDRGRVYGYTF
>TRBJ2-1|-|TRBV6-4
CASSESGPSNEQFF
>TRBJ1-1|once|TRBV10-3
CAIRTTGPEAFF
>TRBJ1-2|-|TRBV11-2
CASSLTTDTTGYTF
>TRBJ2-7|-|TRBV13
CASSLGQRDEQYF
>TRBJ1-6|-|TRBV5-1
CASREGAPVSSPLHF
>TRBJ2-2|-|TRBV4-1
CASSLAGGGELFF
>TRBJ2-4|-|TRBV5-6
CASSSPSGGGIQYF
>TRBJ1-5|-|TRBV7-9
CACSSGGDGQPQHF
>TRBJ2-5|-|TRBV6-1
CASSEALAGGYETQYF
>TRBJ2-3|-|TRBV4-1
CASSQAGGSTDTQYF
>TRBJ1-4|-|TRBV15
CATSRDRTGTGTSNEKLFF
>TRBJ1-5|once|TRBV5-5
CASSRTGDRNQPQHF
>TRBJ2-5|-|TRBV7-2
CASSLLSSPGGGETQYF
>TRBJ2-1|-|TRBV6-1
CASSEGGLGNEQFF
>TRBJ2-1|-|TRBV13
CASSLGQDRGRVNEQFF
>TRBJ2-1|-|TRBV5-1
CASSSLFSGVNEQFF
>TRBJ2-3|few|TRBV19
CASSTGLAATDTQYF
>TRBJ2-2|once|TRBV21-1
CASSKVRGRNTGELFF
>TRBJ2-2|-|TRBV27
CASRINRDTGELFF
>TRBJ2-1|-|TRBV4-2
CASSQVLAGGGEQFF
>TRBJ2-1|few|TRBV6-1
CASSEGGGSYNEQFF
>TRBJ1-6|-|TRBV30
CARESGLGNSPLHF
>TRBJ2-3|-|TRBV2
CASSELEADTQYF